This T cell receptor (beta chain) was sequenced during a study of control samples from healthy donors and cancer patients. Using immunoSEQ multiplex PCR, the repertoire was profiled, and TCRdb retains in-frame clones only, with some absent. Of tens of thousands of clones in the sample, 85% to 95% were seen once. This clone was counted a single time. The source is a man aged 25-40 years with colorectal cancer. The sample comprised PBMCs.

The CDR3 DNA follows: TGTGCCAGCAGTTTAGACGGGTTCTATGGCTACACCTTC. This codes for CASSLDGFYGYTF. The chain has TRBV12-3 or TRBV12-4 and TRBJ1-2, with D unresolved. Trimming took 1 base from V and 4 from J, leaving 7 bases between them. The CDR3 runs 13 residues.